This entry is about one T cell receptor (beta chain). These data originate in a study of blood T cell repertoires in COVID-19. Study-wide context: Both acute and convalescent COVID-19 samples were obtained from the United States, Italy and Spain.

Original methodology: Scientists estimated how many nucleated cells there were by amplifying reference gene primers. Here immunoSEQ multiplex PCR was the method, and the copy in TCRdb shows in-frame clones only, minus some. The DNA was the basis for D and trimming; V, J and clone size are from that table. Of roughly 250,000 clones in the sample, about 91% were seen once. Per the germline V gene, CDR1 is SGHKS and CDR2 is YYEKEE (reference sequence). The V and J ends lost 4 bases and 6 bases, in that order; junction bases with no gene match: 7. The CDR3 contains 13 residues. The rearrangement uses TRBV5-5 and TRBJ2-7; 7 bases fit TRBD1. What was sequenced was peripheral blood. This TCR was sampled from a person aged 18-29 years with COVID-19, enrolled during active disease. The CDR3 coding sequence is TGTGCCAGCAGCATCATTACAGGGGCCGAGCAGTACTTC. Protein sequence: CASSIITGAEQYF.